This T cell receptor beta chain was identified during a study of technical replicates of blood from a handful of donors. Repertoires were generated with immunoSEQ multiplex PCR, while TCRdb's copy carries only in-frame clones and drops some. This table holds roughly 90,000 clones, approximately 94% found once. The ends were cut back, 3 bases at V and 1 base at J, with 7 bases in the middle. This CDR3 is 14 amino acids long. From germline, CDR1 is SGHRS and CDR2 YFSETQ. The chain employs TRBV5-1 and TRBJ1-4; TRBD1 might be the D (5 bases). The sequenced sample was T cells isolated from PBMCs. This TCR came from a human donor in good health. CDR3 in DNA: TGCGCCAGCAGCTGGGGGGGAACTAATGAAAAACTGTTTTTT. This encodes CASSWGGTNEKLFF.